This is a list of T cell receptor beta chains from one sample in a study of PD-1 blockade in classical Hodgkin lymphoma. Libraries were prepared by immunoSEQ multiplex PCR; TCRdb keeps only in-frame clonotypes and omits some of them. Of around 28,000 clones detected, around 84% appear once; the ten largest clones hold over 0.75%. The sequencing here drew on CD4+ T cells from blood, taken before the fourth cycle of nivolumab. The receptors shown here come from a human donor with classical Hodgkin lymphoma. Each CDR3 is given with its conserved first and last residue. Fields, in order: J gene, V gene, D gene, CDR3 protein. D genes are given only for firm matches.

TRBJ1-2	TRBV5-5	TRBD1	CASSWGTGGGYTF
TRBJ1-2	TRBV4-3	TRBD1	CASSQDDRGFDYGYTF
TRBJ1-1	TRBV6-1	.	CASSGDRWNTEAFF
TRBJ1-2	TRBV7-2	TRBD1	CASSLGQGNYGYTF
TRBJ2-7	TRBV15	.	CATSRDLGGLDSYEQYF
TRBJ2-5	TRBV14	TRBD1	CASSQEATGGNQETQYF
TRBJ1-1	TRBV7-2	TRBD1	CASSLEGARDTEAFF
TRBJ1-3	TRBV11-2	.	CASSPSGSPWSGNTIYF
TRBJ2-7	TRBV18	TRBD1	CASSPLTGQVYEQYF
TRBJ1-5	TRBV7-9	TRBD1	CASSKGQGQPQHF
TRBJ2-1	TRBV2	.	CASSEALNRVIYNEQFF
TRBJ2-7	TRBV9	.	CASTAMLYEQYF
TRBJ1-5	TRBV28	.	CASSSAAVVSGQPQHF
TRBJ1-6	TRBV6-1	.	CASKGPNNSPLHF
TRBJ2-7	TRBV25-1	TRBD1	CASSGYRGDSEQYF
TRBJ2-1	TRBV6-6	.	CASSRLDNEQFF
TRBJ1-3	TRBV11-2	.	CASSLRGIPGNTIYF
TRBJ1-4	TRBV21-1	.	CASSKGEREKLFF
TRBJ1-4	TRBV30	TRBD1	CAWSSGTDPSEKLFF
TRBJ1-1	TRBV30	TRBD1	CAWSFSGGGEAFF
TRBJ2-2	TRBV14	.	CASSQARAGELFF
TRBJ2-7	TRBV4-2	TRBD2	CASSQDARGNWLAGGDHSYEQYF
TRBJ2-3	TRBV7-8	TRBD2	CASSLATASGSADTQYF
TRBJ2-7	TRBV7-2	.	CASSARQAYEQYF
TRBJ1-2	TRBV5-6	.	CASSFLGGAPNYGYTF
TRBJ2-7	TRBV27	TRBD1	CASSLKGTGLYEQYF
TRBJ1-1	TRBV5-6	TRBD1	CASSLTGVEMNTEAFF
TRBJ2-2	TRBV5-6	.	CASSLAPTNTGELFF
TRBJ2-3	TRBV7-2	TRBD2	CASRRLAGGLDTQYF
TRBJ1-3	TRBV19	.	CASSATGLNTIYF
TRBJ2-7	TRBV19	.	CASSIGGRRVDEQYF
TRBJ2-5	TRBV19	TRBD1	CATSPGQGLETQYF
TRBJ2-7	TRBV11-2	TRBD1	CASSLDSGGQGSEQYF
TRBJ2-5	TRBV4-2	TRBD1	CASSQVTGVETQYF
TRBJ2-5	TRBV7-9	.	CASSLQAFSEETQYF
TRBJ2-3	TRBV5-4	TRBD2	CASSVGLAGGTDTQYF
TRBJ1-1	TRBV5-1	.	CASSSLIQTAGAEAFF
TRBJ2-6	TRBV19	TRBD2	CASSIRLAGGTGANVLTF
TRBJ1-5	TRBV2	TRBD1	CASSESGQGDQPQHF
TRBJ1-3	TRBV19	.	CASSSTTGNTIYF
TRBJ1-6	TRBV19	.	CASSIGPEGRNSPLHF
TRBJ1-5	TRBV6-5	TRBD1	CASSWDRDQPQHF
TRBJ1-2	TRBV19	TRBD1	CASSARDRVTGYTF
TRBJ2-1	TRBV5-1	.	CASSWTMGFSSYNEQFF
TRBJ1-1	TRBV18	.	CASSPTVWGSDIGTEAFF